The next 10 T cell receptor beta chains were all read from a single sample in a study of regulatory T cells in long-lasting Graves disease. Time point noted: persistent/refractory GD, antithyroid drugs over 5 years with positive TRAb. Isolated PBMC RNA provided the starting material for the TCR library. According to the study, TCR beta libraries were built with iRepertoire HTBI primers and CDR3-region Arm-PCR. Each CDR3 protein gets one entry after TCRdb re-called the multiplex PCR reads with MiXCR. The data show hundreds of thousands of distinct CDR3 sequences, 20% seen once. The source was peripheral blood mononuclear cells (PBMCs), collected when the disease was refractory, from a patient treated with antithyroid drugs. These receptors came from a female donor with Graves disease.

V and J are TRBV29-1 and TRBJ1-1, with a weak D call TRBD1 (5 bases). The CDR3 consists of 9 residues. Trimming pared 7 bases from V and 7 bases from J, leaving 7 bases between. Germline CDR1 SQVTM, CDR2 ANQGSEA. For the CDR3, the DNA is TGCAGCGGGGGGGATGAAGCTTTCTTT. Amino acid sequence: CSGGDEAFF.

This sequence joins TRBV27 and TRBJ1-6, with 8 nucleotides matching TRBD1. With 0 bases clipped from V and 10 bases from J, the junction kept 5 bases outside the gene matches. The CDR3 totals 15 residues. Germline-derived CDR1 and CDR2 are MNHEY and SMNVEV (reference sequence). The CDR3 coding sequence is TGTGCCAGCAGTTTATCGACGACAGGGGACTCACCCCTCCACTTT. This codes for CASSLSTTGDSPLHF.

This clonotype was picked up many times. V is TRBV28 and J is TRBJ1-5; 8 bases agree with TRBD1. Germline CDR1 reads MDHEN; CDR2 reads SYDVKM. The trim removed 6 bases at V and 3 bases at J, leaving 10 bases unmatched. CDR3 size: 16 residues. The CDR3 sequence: CASSLRPDRANQPQHF. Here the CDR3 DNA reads TGTGCCAGCAGCCTTAGGCCGGACAGGGCCAATCAGCCCCAGCATTTT. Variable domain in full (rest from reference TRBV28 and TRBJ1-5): DVKVTQSSRYLVKRTGEKVFLECVQDMDHENMFWYRQDPGLGLRLIYFSYDVKMKEKGDIPEGYSVSREKKERFSLILESASTNQTSMYLCASSLRPDRANQPQHFGDGTRLSIL.

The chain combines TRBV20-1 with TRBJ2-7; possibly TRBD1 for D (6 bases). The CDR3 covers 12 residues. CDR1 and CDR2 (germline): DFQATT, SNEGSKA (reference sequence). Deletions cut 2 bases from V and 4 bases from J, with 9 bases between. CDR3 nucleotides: TGCAGTGCTAGATGGGGGCCTTACGAGCAGTACTTC. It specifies CSARWGPYEQYF.

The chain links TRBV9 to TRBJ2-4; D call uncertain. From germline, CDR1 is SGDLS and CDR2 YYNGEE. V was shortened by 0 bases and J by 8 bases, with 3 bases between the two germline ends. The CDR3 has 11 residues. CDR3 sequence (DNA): TGTGCCAGCAGCGTAGGCGACATTCAGTACTTC. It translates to CASSVGDIQYF.

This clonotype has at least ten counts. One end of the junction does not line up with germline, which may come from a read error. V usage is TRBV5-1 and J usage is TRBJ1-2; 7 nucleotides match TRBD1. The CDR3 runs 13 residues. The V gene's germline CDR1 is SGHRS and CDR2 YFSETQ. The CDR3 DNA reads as TGTGCCAGCAGCCTCGGGACAGACTATGGCTACACCTTC. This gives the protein CASSLGTDYGYTF.

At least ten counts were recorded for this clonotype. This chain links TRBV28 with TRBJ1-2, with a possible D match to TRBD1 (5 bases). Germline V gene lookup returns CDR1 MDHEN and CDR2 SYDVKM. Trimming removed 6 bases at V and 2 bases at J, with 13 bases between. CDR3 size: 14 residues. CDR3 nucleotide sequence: TGTGCCAGCAGCAGCGACAGTAGCAACTATGGCTACACCTTC. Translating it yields CASSSDSSNYGYTF.

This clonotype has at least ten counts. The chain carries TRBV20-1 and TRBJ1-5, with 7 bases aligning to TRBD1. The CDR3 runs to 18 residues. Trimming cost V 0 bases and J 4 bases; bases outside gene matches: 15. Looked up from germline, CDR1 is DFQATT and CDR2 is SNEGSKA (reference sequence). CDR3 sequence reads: CSARDPRQGSTRNQPQHF. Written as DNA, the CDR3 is TGCAGTGCTAGAGATCCTCGACAGGGTTCGACCCGAAATCAGCCCCAGCATTTT.

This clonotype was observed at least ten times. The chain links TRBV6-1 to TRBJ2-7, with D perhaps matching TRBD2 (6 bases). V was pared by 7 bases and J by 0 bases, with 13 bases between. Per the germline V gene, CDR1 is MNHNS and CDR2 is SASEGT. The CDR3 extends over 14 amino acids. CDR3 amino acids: CASIGLDYSYEQYF. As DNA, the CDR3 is TGTGCCAGCATAGGTTTGGACTACTCCTACGAGCAGTACTTC.

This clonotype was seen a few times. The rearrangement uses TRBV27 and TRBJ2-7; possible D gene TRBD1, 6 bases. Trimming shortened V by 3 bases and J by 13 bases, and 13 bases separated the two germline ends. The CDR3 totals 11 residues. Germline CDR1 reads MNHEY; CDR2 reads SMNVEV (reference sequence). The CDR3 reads CASSFTDRLYF. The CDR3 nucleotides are TGTGCCAGCAGTTTTACCGACAGGCTCTACTTC.